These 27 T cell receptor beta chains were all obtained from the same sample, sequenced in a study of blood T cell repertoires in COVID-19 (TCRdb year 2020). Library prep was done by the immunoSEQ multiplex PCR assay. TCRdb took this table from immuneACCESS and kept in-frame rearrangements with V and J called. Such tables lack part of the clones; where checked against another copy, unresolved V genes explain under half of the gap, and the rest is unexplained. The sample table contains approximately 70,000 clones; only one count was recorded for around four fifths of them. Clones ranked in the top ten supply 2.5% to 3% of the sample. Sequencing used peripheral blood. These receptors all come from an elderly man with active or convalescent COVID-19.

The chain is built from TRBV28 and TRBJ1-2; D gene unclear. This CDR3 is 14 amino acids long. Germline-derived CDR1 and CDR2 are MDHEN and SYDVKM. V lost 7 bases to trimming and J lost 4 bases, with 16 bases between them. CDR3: CASTFPTPGYGYTF. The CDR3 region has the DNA TGTGCCAGCACCTTCCCCACCCCCGGCTATGGCTACACCTTC.

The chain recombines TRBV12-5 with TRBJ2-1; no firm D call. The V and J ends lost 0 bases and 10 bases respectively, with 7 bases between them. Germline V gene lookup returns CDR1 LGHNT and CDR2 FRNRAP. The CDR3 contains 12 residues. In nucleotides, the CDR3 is TGTGCTAGTGGTTTGGTACTTCGCGAGCAGTTCTTC. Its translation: CASGLVLREQFF.

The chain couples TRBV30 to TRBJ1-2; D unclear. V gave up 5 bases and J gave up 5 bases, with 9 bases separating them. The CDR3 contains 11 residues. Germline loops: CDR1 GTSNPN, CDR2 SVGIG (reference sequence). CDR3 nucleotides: TGTGCCTGGGAAGGAGGGTATGGCTACACCTTC. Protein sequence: CAWEGGYGYTF. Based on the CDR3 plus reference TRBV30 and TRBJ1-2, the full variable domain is SQTIHQWPATLVQPVGSPLSLECTVEGTSNPNLYWYRQAAGRGLQLLFYSVGIGQISSEVPQNLSASRPQDRQFILSSKKLLLSDSGFYLCAWEGGYGYTFGSGTRLTVV.

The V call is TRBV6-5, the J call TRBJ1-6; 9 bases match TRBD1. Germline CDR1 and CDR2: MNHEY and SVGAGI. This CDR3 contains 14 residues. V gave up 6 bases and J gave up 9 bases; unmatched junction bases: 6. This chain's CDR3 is CASSPRQGVSPLHF. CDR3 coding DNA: TGTGCCAGCAGCCCGAGACAGGGGGTTTCACCCCTCCACTTT.

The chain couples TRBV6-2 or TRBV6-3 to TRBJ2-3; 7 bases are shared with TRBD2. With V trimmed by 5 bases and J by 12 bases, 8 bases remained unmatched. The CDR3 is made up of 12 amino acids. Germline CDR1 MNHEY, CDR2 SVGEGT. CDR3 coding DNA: TGTGCCAGCAGTCCCAGCGGGGTAACTCAGTATTTT. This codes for CASSPSGVTQYF.

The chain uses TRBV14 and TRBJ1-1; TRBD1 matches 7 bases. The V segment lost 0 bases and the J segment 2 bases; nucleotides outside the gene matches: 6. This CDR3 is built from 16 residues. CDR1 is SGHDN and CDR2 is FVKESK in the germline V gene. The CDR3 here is CASSQDLGTVNTEAFF. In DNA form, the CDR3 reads TGTGCCAGCAGCCAAGATCTTGGGACAGTCAACACTGAAGCTTTCTTT. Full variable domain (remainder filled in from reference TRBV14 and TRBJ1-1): EAGVTQFPSHSVIEKGQTVTLRCDPISGHDNLYWYRRVMGKEIKFLLHFVKESKQDESGMPNNRFLAERTGGTYSTLKVQPAELEDSGVYFCASSQDLGTVNTEAFFGQGTRLTVV.

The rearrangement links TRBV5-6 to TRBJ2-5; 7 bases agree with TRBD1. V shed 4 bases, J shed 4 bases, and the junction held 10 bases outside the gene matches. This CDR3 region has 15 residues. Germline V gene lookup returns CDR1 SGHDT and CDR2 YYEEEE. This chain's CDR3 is CASSTRGRGRETQYF. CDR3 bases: TGTGCCAGCAGCACCCGGGGCAGGGGGAGAGAGACCCAGTACTTC.

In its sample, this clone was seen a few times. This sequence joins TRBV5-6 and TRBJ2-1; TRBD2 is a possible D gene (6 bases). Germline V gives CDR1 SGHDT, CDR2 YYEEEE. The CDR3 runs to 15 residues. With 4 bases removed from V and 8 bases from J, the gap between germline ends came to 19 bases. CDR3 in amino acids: CASSEYPAGFHEQFF. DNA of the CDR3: TGTGCCAGCAGCGAATACCCCGCGGGGTTCCATGAGCAGTTCTTC. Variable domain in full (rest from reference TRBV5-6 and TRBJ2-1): DAGVTQSPTHLIKTRGQQVTLRCSPKSGHDTVSWYQQALGQGPQFIFQYYEEEERQRGNFPDRFSGHQFPNYSSELNVNALLLGDSALYLCASSEYPAGFHEQFFGPGTRLTVL.

The CDR3 sequence is CAWSAGIAKNIQYF. The CDR3 region has the DNA TGTGCCTGGAGTGCGGGGATAGCCAAAAACATTCAGTACTTC. The V gene is TRBV30, the J gene TRBJ2-4; tentative D call: TRBD2 (5 bases). There are 14 residues in the CDR3. Germline CDR1 reads GTSNPN; CDR2 reads SVGIG (reference sequence). Deletions cut 1 base from V and 0 bases from J, with 7 bases between.

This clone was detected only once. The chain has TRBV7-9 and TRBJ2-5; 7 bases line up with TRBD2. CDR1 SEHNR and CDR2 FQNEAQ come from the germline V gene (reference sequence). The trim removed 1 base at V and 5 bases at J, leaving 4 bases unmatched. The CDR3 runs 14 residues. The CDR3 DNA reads TGTGCCAGCAGCTTAGGACTAGCAGGGGAGACCCAGTACTTC. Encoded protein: CASSLGLAGETQYF.

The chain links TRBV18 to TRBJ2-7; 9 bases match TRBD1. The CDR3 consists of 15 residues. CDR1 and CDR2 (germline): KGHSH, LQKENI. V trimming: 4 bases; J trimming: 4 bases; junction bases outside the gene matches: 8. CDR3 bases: TGTGCCAGCTCACAAAAAGGGACAGGGCGGTACGAGCAGTACTTC. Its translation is CASSQKGTGRYEQYF.

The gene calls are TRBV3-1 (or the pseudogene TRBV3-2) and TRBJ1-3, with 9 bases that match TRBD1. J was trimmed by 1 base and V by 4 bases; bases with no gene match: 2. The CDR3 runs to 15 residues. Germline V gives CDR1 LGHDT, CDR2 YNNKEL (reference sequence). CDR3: CASSLQGASGNTIYF. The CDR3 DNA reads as TGTGCCAGCAGCCTACAGGGGGCGTCTGGAAACACCATATATTTT.

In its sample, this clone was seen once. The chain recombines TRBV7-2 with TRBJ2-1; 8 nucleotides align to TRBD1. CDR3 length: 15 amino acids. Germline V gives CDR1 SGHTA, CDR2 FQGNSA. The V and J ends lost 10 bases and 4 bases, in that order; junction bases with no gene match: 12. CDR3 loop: CATYLRDRRYNEQFF. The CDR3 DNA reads TGTGCCACCTACCTCCGGGACAGGAGATACAATGAGCAGTTCTTC. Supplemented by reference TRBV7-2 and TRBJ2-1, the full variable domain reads GAGVSQSPSNKVTEKGKDVELRCDPISGHTALYWYRQSLGQGLEFLIYFQGNSAPDKSGLPSDRFSAERTGGSVSTLTIQRTQQEDSAVYLCATYLRDRRYNEQFFGPGTRLTVL.

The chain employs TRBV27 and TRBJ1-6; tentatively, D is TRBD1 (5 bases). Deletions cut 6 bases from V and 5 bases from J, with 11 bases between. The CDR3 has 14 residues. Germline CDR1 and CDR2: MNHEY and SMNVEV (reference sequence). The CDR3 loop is CASSRTYNNSPLHF. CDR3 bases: TGTGCCAGCAGCAGGACATATAATAATTCACCCCTCCACTTT.

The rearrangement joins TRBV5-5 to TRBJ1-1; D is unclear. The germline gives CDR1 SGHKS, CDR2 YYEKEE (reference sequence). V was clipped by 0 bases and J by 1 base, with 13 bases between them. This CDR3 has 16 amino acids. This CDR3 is CASSLGPSRGNTEAFF. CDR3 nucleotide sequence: TGTGCCAGCAGCTTGGGACCTTCTCGGGGGAACACTGAAGCTTTCTTT.

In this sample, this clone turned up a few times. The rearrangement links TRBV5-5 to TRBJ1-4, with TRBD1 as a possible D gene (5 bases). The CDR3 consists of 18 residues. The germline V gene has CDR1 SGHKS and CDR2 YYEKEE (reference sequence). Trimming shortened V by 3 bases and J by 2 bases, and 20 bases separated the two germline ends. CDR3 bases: TGTGCCAGCAGCTATACGTTTCCGGGGACTACGACTAATGAAAAACTGTTTTTT. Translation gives CASSYTFPGTTTNEKLFF.

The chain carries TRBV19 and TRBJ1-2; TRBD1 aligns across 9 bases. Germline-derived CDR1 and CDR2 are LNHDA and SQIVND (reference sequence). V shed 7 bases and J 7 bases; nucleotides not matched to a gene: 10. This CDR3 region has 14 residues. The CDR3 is CASNKDRGSSGYTF. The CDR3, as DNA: TGTGCCAGTAATAAGGACAGGGGTTCCTCTGGCTACACCTTC.

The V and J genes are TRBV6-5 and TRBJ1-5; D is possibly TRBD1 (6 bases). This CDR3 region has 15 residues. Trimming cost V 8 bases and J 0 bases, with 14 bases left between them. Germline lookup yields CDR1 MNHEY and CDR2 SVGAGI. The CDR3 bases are TGTGCCAGCTTGAGGACAGTTTATAGCAATCAGCCCCAGCATTTT. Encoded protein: CASLRTVYSNQPQHF.

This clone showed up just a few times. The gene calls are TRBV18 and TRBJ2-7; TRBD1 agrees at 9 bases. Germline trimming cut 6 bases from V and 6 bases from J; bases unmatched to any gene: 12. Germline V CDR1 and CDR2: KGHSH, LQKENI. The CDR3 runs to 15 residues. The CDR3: CASSEGQGPLLEQYF. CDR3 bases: TGTGCCAGCTCCGAGGGACAGGGACCCCTCCTCGAGCAGTACTTC.

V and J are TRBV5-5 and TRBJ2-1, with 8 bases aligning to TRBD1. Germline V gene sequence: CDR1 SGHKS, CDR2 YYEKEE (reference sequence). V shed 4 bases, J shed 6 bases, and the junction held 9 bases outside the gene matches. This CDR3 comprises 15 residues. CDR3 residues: CASSRRQGTLNEQFF. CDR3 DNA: TGTGCCAGCAGCCGGCGACAGGGGACCCTCAATGAGCAGTTCTTC.

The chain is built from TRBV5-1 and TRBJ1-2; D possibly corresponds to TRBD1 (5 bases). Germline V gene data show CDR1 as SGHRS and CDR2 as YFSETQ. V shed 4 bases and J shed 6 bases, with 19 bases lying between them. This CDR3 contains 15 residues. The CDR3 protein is CASSPRQPGDDGYTF. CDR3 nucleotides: TGCGCCAGCAGCCCCCGACAGCCTGGGGATGATGGCTACACCTTC.

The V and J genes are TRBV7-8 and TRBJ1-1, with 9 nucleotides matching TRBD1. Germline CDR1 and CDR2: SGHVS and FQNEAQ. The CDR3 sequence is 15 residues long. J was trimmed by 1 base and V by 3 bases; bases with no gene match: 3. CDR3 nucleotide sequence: TGTGCCAGCAGCTTCCAGACAGGGGGGAACACTGAAGCTTTCTTT. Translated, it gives CASSFQTGGNTEAFF.

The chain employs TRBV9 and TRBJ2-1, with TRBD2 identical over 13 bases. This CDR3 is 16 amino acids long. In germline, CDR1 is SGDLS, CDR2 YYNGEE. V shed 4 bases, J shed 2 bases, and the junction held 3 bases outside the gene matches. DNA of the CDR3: TGTGCCAGCAGCAAGGGACTAGCGGGGACCTACAATGAGCAGTTCTTC. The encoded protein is CASSKGLAGTYNEQFF.

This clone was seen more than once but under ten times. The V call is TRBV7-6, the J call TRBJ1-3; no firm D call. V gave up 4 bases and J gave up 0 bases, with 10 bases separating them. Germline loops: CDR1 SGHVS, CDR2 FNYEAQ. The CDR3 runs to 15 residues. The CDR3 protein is CASSSNDISGNTIYF. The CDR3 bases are TGTGCCAGCAGCTCGAACGACATCTCTGGAAACACCATATATTTT.

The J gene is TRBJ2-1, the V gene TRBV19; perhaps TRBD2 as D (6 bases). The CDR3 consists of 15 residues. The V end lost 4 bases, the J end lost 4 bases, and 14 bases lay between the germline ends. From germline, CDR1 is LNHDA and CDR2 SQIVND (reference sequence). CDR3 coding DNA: TGTGCCAGTAGTAGTGTCTGGGGGGTATACAATGAGCAGTTCTTC. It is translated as CASSSVWGVYNEQFF.

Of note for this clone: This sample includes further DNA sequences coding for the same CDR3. CDR3 nucleotides: TGTGCCAGCAGCTCAGTACAGGGCTCCTACGAGCAGTACTTC. Translation gives CASSSVQGSYEQYF. The V call is TRBV11-3, the J call TRBJ2-7; maybe TRBD1 (6 bases). Germline CDR1 is SGHNT and CDR2 is YENEEA. The CDR3 runs to 14 residues. V lost 4 bases and J 0 bases, leaving 10 bases between the germline ends.

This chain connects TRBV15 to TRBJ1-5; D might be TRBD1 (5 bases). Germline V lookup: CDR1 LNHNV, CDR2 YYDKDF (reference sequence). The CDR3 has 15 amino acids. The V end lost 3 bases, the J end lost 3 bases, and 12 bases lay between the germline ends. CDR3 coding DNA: TGTGCCACCAGCAGCAGAACAGGTCCCAATCAGCCCCAGCATTTT. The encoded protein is CATSSRTGPNQPQHF. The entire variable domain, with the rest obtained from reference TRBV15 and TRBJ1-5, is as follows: DAMVIQNPRYQVTQFGKPVTLSCSQTLNHNVMYWYQQKSSQAPKLLFHYYDKDFNNEADTPDNFQSRRPNTSFCFLDIRSPGLGDTAMYLCATSSRTGPNQPQHFGDGTRLSIL.